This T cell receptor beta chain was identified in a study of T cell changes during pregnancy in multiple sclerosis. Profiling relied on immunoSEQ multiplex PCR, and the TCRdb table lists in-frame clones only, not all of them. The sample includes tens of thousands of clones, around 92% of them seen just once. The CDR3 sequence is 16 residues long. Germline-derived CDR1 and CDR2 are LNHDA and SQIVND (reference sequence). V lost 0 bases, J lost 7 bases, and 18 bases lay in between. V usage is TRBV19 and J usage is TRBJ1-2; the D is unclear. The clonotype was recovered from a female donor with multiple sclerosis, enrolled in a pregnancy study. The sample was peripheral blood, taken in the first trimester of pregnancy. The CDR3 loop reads CASSIEMRGRISGYTF. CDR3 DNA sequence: TGTGCCAGTAGTATAGAAATGCGGGGAAGAATTTCTGGCTACACCTTC.